This T cell receptor (beta chain) was captured by sequencing in a study of blood T cell repertoires in COVID-19. About the research overall: Both acute and convalescent COVID-19 samples were obtained from the United States, Italy and Spain. Nucleic acid was either cDNA or gDNA, and it came from T cells, B-cell-depleted T cells, or PBMCs.

This clone has only a few counts. Study processing details: Amplified reference gene primers provided the basis for estimating nucleated cell counts. Sequencing used immunoSEQ multiplex PCR; TCRdb keeps in-frame clones, though not all of them. V and J calls and clone size follow that table, whereas D and trimming were derived from the DNA. The top ten clones hold about 38% of a sample with tens of thousands of clones, roughly four fifths of them seen once. The CDR3 spans 14 residues. The ends were cut back, 1 base at V and 2 bases at J, with 7 bases in the middle. In germline, CDR1 is SGHTA, CDR2 FQGTGA.

This rearrangement joins TRBV7-3 to TRBJ2-3; D possibly corresponds to TRBD2 (5 bases). This receptor was taken from a human donor in a cohort sampled during active COVID-19. Sequenced input: peripheral blood. The CDR3 DNA reads as TGTGCCAGCAGCTTAAACGGGGTCACAGATACGCAGTATTTT. It translates to CASSLNGVTDTQYF.